The 6 T cell receptor beta chains below come from one sample, sequenced in a study of blood T cell repertoires in COVID-19. Method: immunoSEQ multiplex PCR; TCRdb's copy keeps in-frame clones and lacks some. The data contain approximately 140,000 clones, approximately 79% of them singletons. Sequencing input: PBMCs or T cells enriched from blood (not recorded which). The source of these receptors is a man in his forties or fifties with acute COVID-19.

Regarding this clone: At one of its ends the junction is not consistent with the germline gene, which may arise from a read error. This chain joins TRBV5-6 and TRBJ2-7; D not resolved. The CDR3 contains 13 residues. Germline values: CDR1 SGHDT, CDR2 YYEEEE. For the CDR3, the DNA is TGTGCCAGCAGTTTGGCGGAGAGAGACGAGCAGTACTTC. This gives the protein CASSLAERDEQYF.

This clone was seen only a few times. The CDR3 DNA reads TGTGCCTTGACCGGGACAGAAAATGTATACACCGGGGAGCTGTTTTTT. Protein: CALTGTENVYTGELFF. This chain links TRBV7-9 with TRBJ2-2; 7 bases are shared with TRBD1. This CDR3 has 16 amino acids. V was pared by 11 bases and J by 3 bases, with 15 bases of the junction left unmatched. CDR1 is SEHNR, CDR2 FQNEAQ, per germline (reference sequence).

CDR3 region: CASTGQGGETQYF. CDR3 sequence (DNA): TGTGCCAGCACGGGACAGGGGGGAGAGACCCAGTACTTC. The chain recombines TRBV6-5 with TRBJ2-5; TRBD1 matches 11 bases. V lost 7 bases and J lost 4; bases outside the gene matches: 2. There are 13 residues in the CDR3. Looked up from germline, CDR1 is MNHEY and CDR2 is SVGAGI.

This clone was recorded only once. Mismatch with germline at one junction end may stem from a read error. The V call is TRBV19, the J call TRBJ2-4, with TRBD2 identical over 9 bases. The germline V gene has CDR1 LNHDA and CDR2 SQIVND (reference sequence). The CDR3 sequence is 13 residues long. The chain's CDR3 is CASSSGSFDIQYF. The CDR3 DNA sequence: TGTGCCAGCAGTAGCGGGAGCTTTGACATTCAGTACTTC.

The chain's CDR3 is CASWKGGGYTF. Here the CDR3 DNA reads TGTGCCAGCTGGAAAGGAGGGGGCTACACCTTC. The chain is built from TRBV28 and TRBJ1-2, with D unclear. Germline CDR1 is MDHEN and CDR2 is SYDVKM. This CDR3 contains 11 residues. V was clipped by 8 bases and J by 8 bases, with 12 bases between them.

The V gene is TRBV20-1, the J gene TRBJ1-1; D is ambiguous. V dropped 4 bases and J dropped 10 bases, with 7 bases sitting between them. Germline values: CDR1 DFQATT, CDR2 SNEGSKA (reference sequence). This CDR3 has 9 residues. The CDR3 protein is CSATSPAFF. CDR3 DNA sequence: TGCAGTGCTACGTCTCCAGCTTTCTTT.